This TCR beta chain was obtained from a study of monozygotic twins with inflammatory bowel disease. Broader study findings: A lone strong IBD-associated signal or clonotype found no support.

As concerns this clonotype: Its antigen is undetermined.

Germline CDR1 is SGDLS and CDR2 is YYNGEE. The CDR3 extends over 14 amino acids. It was from whole blood, with no T cell sorting, that total RNA was isolated. Template switching added UMIs carrying a 6-nucleotide sample barcode. Using the 5' RACE reads, TCRdb records one entry per CDR3 protein without DNA. This sample lists about 160,000 distinct CDR3 sequences; its ten largest clones have approximately 2.8%. J is TRBJ2-1 and V is TRBV9; the TCRdb call, TRBD2, lacks DNA for checking. What was sequenced was blood. The receptor's source is a human donor with ulcerative colitis or Crohn's disease, or a healthy co-twin of an affected twin (not recorded which). The CDR3 region is CASSAPGTSREQFF.